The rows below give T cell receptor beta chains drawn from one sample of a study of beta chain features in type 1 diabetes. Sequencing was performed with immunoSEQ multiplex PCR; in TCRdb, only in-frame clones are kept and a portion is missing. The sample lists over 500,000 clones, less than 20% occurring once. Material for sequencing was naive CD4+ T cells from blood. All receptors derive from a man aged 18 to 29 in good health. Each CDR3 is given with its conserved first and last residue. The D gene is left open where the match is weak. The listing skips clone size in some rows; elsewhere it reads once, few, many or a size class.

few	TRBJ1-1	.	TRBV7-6	CASSLQGRNTEAFF	TGTGCCAGCAGCCTACAAGGGCGGAACACTGAAGCTTTCTTT
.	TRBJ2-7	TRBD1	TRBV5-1	CASSPARTGTTYEQYF	TGCGCCAGCAGCCCGGCCAGGACAGGGACCACATACGAGCAGTACTTC
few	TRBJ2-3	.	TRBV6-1	CASSELGGPDTQYF	TGTGCCAGCAGTGAACTAGGGGGGCCAGATACGCAGTATTTT
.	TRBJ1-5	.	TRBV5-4	CASSTDSSNQPQHF	TGTGCCAGCAGCACAGACAGTAGCAATCAGCCCCAGCATTTT
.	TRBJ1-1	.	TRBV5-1	CASSLILGANSEAFF	TGCGCCAGCAGCCTTATATTGGGGGCTAACTCTGAAGCTTTCTTT
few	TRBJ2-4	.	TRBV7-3	CASSLTAGGPNIQYF	TGTGCCAGCAGCTTAACGGCGGGCGGACCAAACATTCAGTACTTC
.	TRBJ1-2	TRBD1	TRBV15	CATSRGAGLRDSYGYTF	TGTGCCACCAGCAGAGGAGCCGGGCTCCGGGACAGCTATGGCTACACCTTC
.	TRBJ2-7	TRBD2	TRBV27	CASSLATSGAGGTYEQYF	TGTGCCAGCAGTTTGGCCACTAGCGGGGCCGGCGGTACCTACGAGCAGTACTTC
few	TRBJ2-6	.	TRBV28	CASSFPAGANVLTF	TGTGCCAGCAGTTTCCCAGCTGGGGCCAACGTCCTGACTTTC
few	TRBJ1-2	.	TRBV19	CASSMIDYGYTF	TGTGCCAGTAGTATGATTGACTATGGCTACACCTTC
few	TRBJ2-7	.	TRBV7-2	CASSWSGGDEQYF	TGTGCCAGCAGCTGGTCGGGTGGTGACGAGCAGTACTTC
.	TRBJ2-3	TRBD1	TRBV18	CASSPDRVPDTQYF	TGTGCCAGCTCGCCGGACAGGGTTCCAGATACGCAGTATTTT
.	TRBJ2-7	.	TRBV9	CASSVNRDWPYEQYF	TGTGCCAGCAGCGTCAACAGGGACTGGCCCTACGAGCAGTACTTC
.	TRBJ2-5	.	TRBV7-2	CASSLFIRPQETQYF	TGTGCCAGCAGCTTATTTATAAGACCACAAGAGACCCAGTACTTC
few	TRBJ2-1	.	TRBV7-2	CASSIRTAYNEQFF	TGTGCCAGCAGTATTCGGACAGCTTACAATGAGCAGTTCTTC
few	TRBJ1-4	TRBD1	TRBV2	CASRIQGADEKLFF	TGTGCCAGCAGAATACAGGGGGCGGATGAAAAACTGTTTTTT
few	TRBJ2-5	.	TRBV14	CASSKKEGGFQETQYF	TGTGCCAGCAGCAAGAAGGAGGGAGGATTCCAAGAGACCCAGTACTTC
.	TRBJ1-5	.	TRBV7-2	CASSLVASSNQPQHF	TGTGCCAGCAGCTTAGTAGCCAGCTCAAATCAGCCCCAGCATTTT
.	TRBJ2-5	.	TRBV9	CASSVGQETQYF	TGTGCCAGCAGCGTTGGGCAAGAGACCCAGTACTTC
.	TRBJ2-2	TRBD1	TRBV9	CASSVERTGKTGELFF	TGTGCCAGCAGCGTTGAGCGGACAGGGAAAACCGGGGAGCTGTTTTTT
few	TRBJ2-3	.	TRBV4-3	CASSQETRAADTQYF	TGCGCCAGCAGCCAAGAGACCAGGGCCGCAGATACGCAGTATTTT
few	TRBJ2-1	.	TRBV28	CASSLVRGSYNEQFF	TGTGCCAGCAGTTTAGTCAGGGGCTCCTACAATGAGCAGTTCTTC
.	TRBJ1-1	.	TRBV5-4	CASSLEGIVSEAFF	TGTGCCAGCAGCTTGGAGGGCATTGTTTCTGAAGCTTTCTTT
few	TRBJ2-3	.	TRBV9	CASSPRLSVTDTQYF	TGTGCCAGCAGCCCCCGACTTTCTGTCACAGATACGCAGTATTTT
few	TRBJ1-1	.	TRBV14	CASSQLGVLTEAFF	TGTGCCAGCAGCCAGTTAGGGGTGCTCACTGAAGCTTTCTTT
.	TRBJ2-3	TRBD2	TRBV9	CASSAGTSGRHTDTQYF	TGTGCCAGCAGCGCCGGGACTAGCGGGAGACACACAGATACGCAGTATTTT
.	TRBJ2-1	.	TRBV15	CATSSRGQTLRTYNEQFF	TGTGCCACCAGCAGTCGAGGACAGACCCTTAGGACCTACAATGAGCAGTTCTTC
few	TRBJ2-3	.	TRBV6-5	CASSRTASTDTQYF	TGTGCCAGCAGCAGGACAGCAAGCACAGATACGCAGTATTTT
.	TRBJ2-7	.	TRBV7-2	CASSLAFLGQPEGDEQYF	TGTGCCAGCAGCTTAGCCTTTCTGGGACAGCCGGAGGGGGACGAGCAGTACTTC
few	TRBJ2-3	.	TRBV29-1	CSGSTDTQYF	TGCAGCGGTAGCACAGATACGCAGTATTTT
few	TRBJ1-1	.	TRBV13	CASSLKAGSVEAFF	TGTGCCAGCAGCTTAAAGGCGGGGTCCGTTGAAGCTTTCTTT